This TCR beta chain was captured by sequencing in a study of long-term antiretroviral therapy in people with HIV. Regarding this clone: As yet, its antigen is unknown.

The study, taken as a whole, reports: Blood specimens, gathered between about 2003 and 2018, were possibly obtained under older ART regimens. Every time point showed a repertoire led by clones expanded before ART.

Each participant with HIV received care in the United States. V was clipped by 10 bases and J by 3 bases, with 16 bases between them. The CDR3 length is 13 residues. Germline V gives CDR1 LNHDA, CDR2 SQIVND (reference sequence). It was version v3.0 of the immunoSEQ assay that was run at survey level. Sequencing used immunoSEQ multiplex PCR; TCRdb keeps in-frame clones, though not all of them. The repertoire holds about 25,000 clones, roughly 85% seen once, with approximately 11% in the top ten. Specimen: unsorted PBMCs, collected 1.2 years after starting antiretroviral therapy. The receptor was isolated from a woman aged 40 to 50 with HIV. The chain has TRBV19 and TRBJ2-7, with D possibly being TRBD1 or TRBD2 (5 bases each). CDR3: CANDSPDYYEQYF. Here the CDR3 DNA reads TGTGCCAATGACAGCCCAGACTACTACGAGCAGTACTTC.